This T cell receptor (beta chain) emerged from a study of cytomegalovirus exposure and HLA in healthy donors. PCR used 60 Vbeta primers and 13 Jbeta primers. Some clones are missing from TCRdb's copy, which holds only in-frame ones; the method was immunoSEQ multiplex PCR. The table records about 100,000 clones, around 84% of them present only once. General study findings and limits: The study labeled 150 or so TCR beta chains cytomegalovirus-associated.

Concerning this clone: Its antigen remains unknown.

Trimming at V came to 0 bases and at J to 6 bases, leaving 8 bases not matched to a gene. The germline V gene encodes CDR1 KGHSY and CDR2 FQNENV. The CDR3 runs to 16 residues. Sequenced sample: PBMCs. This chain joins TRBV16 and TRBJ2-4; TRBD1 matches at 7 bases. The clonotype originates from a woman between 18 and 30 years old in good health and CMV-seronegative. The CDR3 coding sequence is TGTGCCAGCAGCCAATCACCAGGGGGAGAGGGAAACATTCAGTACTTC. Translated: CASSQSPGGEGNIQYF.